This TCR beta chain was found in a study of identical twins. Germline V CDR1 and CDR2: SQVTM, ANQGSEA. V dropped 2 bases and J dropped 1 base, with 8 bases sitting between them. CDR3 length: 13 residues. TCRdb reanalysed the 5' RACE reads using MiXCR and keeps one entry per CDR3 protein. The sample includes 1,800,000 or so distinct CDR3 sequences, roughly 35% of them seen just once. This clonotype was sampled from a newborn girl in good health. The rearrangement uses TRBV29-1 and TRBJ2-5, with D maybe TRBD1 (5 bases). Sequencing was performed on cord blood. The CDR3 region is CSVERGPQETQYF. CDR3 coding DNA: TGCAGCGTTGAAAGGGGCCCCCAAGAGACCCAGTACTTC.